This T cell receptor (beta chain) was captured by sequencing in a study of T cells in localized non-small cell lung cancer (dated by TCRdb to 2019 to 2021). For the wider study: T cell repertoires of more than 200 early-stage NSCLC patients were analyzed, with tumors being compared against uninvolved tumor-adjacent lungs. The cohort consisted of about 240 treatment-naive NSCLC patients whose localized lung tumors had been resected. Of the NSCLC patients, roughly 130 were male and about a hundred were female, and the mean age was around 66 years.

At diagnosis, peripheral blood, uninvolved tumor-adjacent lung and tumor were collected and stored as a combination of fresh-frozen and FFPE material. For TCR repertoire profiling, blood samples were analyzed as peripheral blood mononuclear cells. From its cysteine to its phenylalanine, the CDR3 spans 14 amino acids. Only the CDR3 DNA stays, 42 bases, in frame from base 1. V lost 0 bases and J lost 4 bases; the stretch between them is 10 bases long. Sequences SGHRS (CDR1) and YFSETQ (CDR2) are obtained from the germline V gene. General conclusions and limits of the study: Higher T cell density in blood was associated with longer overall survival, whereas higher clonality in adjacent lung was associated with shorter survival. A median of around 57 of the top 100 tumor clones turned up in the paired uninvolved adjacent lung, and fewer than 35 of those clones also ranked among the top 100 of that same adjacent lung. Because multi-region sequencing of the tumors was not done, intratumor heterogeneity could not be ruled out. Because of the exploratory design, TCR variables were selected using unadjusted p-values without false-discovery rate correction. Uninvolved tumor-adjacent lung showed the highest T cell clonality, higher than tumor, which suggests more focused antigenic responses in the uninvolved tumor-adjacent lung.

As for this clone: Which antigen it targets is not known. Base-call qualities are not available, and no considerably larger clone is one nucleotide away.

The immunoSEQ Assay was used to sequence TCR beta CDR3 regions from DNA. The authors' analysis ran thus. T cell density was computed as TCR beta template counts normalized to usable DNA estimated by amplifying housekeeping genes. Richness was estimated with the preseqR package, extrapolating to 400,000 templates for PBMC samples and 120,000 templates for tissue samples. Clonality was calculated as one minus Pielou's evenness. Differential abundance testing on productive amino-acid clonotypes, with a minimum total count of 5 and an alpha of 0.1, was used to identify tissue-enriched TCRs. Repertoire overlap between compartments was quantified with the Jaccard Index and Morisita Overlap Index. TCR beta CDR3s were clustered by GLIPH together with public tetramer-defined viral CDR3s, and at least three viral sequences plus V-gene enrichment were required for viral motifs. The source is immuneACCESS, and TCRdb retained only in-frame sequences with V and J called. Part of the clones is not carried over; for the studies checked, unresolved V genes explain less than half of this, and the remainder is unexplained. V and J calls and clone size are copied from that table; D and trimming were computed from the DNA. The sample yields about 31,000 clones; 94% were counted once. The ten most abundant clones make up around 0.73% of the sample.

The specimen was peripheral blood, collected before any cancer treatment. The sequence came from a woman aged 40-75 years with stage I lung adenocarcinoma. The receptor chain draws on TRBV5-1 and TRBJ1-1; the D gene is unclear. CDR3 loop: CASSLDSGGTEAFF. In nucleotides, the sequence is TGCGCCAGCAGCTTGGACTCCGGAGGCACTGAAGCTTTCTTT.